This T cell receptor (beta chain) was profiled in a study of T cells after yellow fever vaccination. General study points: Most clones from primary vaccination were detected again post-booster (roughly 96% CD4, 88% CD8). FACS-sorted repertoires could harbor abundant contaminating bulk-population clonotypes.

A 5'RACE template-switching step, the method used to make TCR cDNA, added a universal primer site and UMIs. In TCRdb, the 5' RACE reads were re-called with MiXCR into one record per CDR3 protein. The sample shows about 75,000 distinct CDR3 sequences, about 7.2% of them seen only once. In its sample, this clonotype was seen many times. Antigen specificity is unknown. Germline CDR1 and CDR2: MGHRA and YSYEKL. This CDR3 region has 17 residues. The ends were cut back, 1 base at V and 3 bases at J, with 19 bases in the middle. The source was CD8+ T cells sorted from PBMCs, collected more than 8 days after the first yellow fever vaccination. The clonotype comes from a man aged 18 to 29 who received the YFV17D yellow fever vaccine. The chain employs TRBV4-1 and TRBJ2-7, with D perhaps matching TRBD1 (5 bases). This chain's CDR3 is CASSQVVGRADSYEQYF. The CDR3 region has the DNA TGCGCCAGCAGCCAAGTCGTCGGCAGGGCGGATAGCTACGAGCAGTACTTC.